One sample yielded the 20 T cell receptor beta chains listed below, sequenced in a study of identical twins. TCRdb re-analysed the 5' RACE reads in MiXCR, keeping a single row per CDR3 protein. The table has 1.5 million to 2 million distinct CDR3 sequences, under 35% seen once. The sequencing sample was made of cord blood. The receptors come from a newborn girl in good health.

This clonotype was found many times. J is TRBJ2-5 and V is TRBV29-1, with no clear D. Trimming removed 4 bases from V and 5 bases from J, with 11 bases in between. CDR1 is SQVTM and CDR2 is ANQGSEA in the germline V gene. The CDR3 consists of 12 residues. CDR3 region: CSVVLGWETQYF. The CDR3 bases are TGCAGCGTTGTCCTGGGCTGGGAGACCCAGTACTTC. Variable domain in full (rest from reference TRBV29-1 and TRBJ2-5): SAVISQKPSRDICQRGTSLTIQCQVDSQVTMMFWYRQQPGQSLTLIATANQGSEATYESGFVIDKFPISRPNLTFSTLTVSNMSPEDSSIYLCSVVLGWETQYFGPGTRLLVL.

The rearrangement uses TRBV28 and TRBJ2-7; D could derive from TRBD1 or TRBD2 (5 bases each). The germline CDR1 and CDR2 sequences are MDHEN and SYDVKM. Trimming removed 4 bases at V and 12 bases at J, with 13 bases between. The CDR3 runs 11 residues. The CDR3 protein is CASSYPGATYF. In DNA, the CDR3 is TGTGCCAGCAGTTACCCCGGGGCTACGTACTTC. The variable domain in full, completed from reference TRBV28 and TRBJ2-7, reads DVKVTQSSRYLVKRTGEKVFLECVQDMDHENMFWYRQDPGLGLRLIYFSYDVKMKEKGDIPEGYSVSREKKERFSLILESASTNQTSMYLCASSYPGATYFGPGTRLTVT.

V is TRBV5-1 and J is TRBJ2-6; D may correspond to TRBD1 or TRBD2 (5 bases each). Germline CDR1 is SGHRS and CDR2 is YFSETQ. Trimming removed 4 bases at V and 1 base at J, with 12 bases between. This CDR3 contains 16 residues. CDR3 sequence (DNA): TGCGCCAGCAGCGGGGACGGGGTATCTGGGGCCAACGTCCTGACTTTC. Its protein is CASSGDGVSGANVLTF.

The V call is TRBV24-1, the J call TRBJ2-3, with TRBD2 matching over 9 bases. J was trimmed by 5 bases and V by 2 bases; bases with no gene match: 10. Germline V gene lookup returns CDR1 KGHDR and CDR2 SFDVKD. This CDR3 region has 17 residues. As DNA, the CDR3 is TGTGCCACCAGTGATTCCACAGGGGCGGGAGGGATAGATACGCAGTATTTT. This encodes CATSDSTGAGGIDTQYF.

The CDR3: CASSLASGSLGEQFF. The CDR3 DNA reads as TGCGCCAGCAGCTTGGCTAGCGGGAGTTTAGGGGAGCAGTTCTTC. The J gene is TRBJ2-1, the V gene TRBV5-1, with TRBD2 matching over 10 bases. This CDR3 region has 15 residues. Looked up from germline, CDR1 is SGHRS and CDR2 is YFSETQ. Trimming at V came to 0 bases and at J to 10 bases, leaving 7 bases not matched to a gene.

The V call is TRBV4-1, the J call TRBJ2-5; TRBD2 matches at 14 bases. The CDR3 contains 19 residues. The ends lost 1 base at V and 11 bases at J; junction bases unmatched: 18. Germline assignment: CDR1 MGHRA and CDR2 YSYEKL. CDR3 bases: TGCGCCAGCAGCCAAGTGGGACTAGCGGGGGCCCGTGTTAAGAATGAGCAGTACTTC. It is translated as CASSQVGLAGARVKNEQYF.

This clonotype was seen only a few times. CDR3 sequence reads: CASSPLYRGVHSNQPQHF. CDR3 bases: TGTGCCAGCAGCCCTTTATATCGGGGAGTTCATAGCAATCAGCCCCAGCATTTT. The J gene is TRBJ1-5, the V gene TRBV12-3 or TRBV12-4, with no clear D. The CDR3 sequence is 18 residues long. Deletions cut 6 bases from V and 0 bases from J, with 21 bases between.

The V and J genes are TRBV4-2 and TRBJ2-3; TRBD2 aligns across 10 bases. From germline, CDR1 is LGHNA and CDR2 YNFKEQ. V trimming: 0 bases; J trimming: 2 bases; junction bases outside the gene matches: 8. The CDR3 has 18 residues. CDR3 coding DNA: TGTGCCAGCAGCCAAGATCTTCCTAGCGGGGGTCTCACAGATACGCAGTATTTT. Translated: CASSQDLPSGGLTDTQYF.

The gene calls are TRBV5-1 and TRBJ2-7; 7 nucleotides agree with TRBD2. CDR1 and CDR2 from the germline V gene are SGHRS and YFSETQ. The CDR3 covers 17 residues. Germline trimming cut 4 bases from V and 2 bases from J; bases unmatched to any gene: 15. CDR3 protein: CASSLKEGLHSTYEQYF. The CDR3 nucleotides read TGCGCCAGCAGCCTCAAAGAGGGACTACATTCAACCTACGAGCAGTACTTC. Filled out from reference TRBV5-1 and TRBJ2-7, the complete variable domain reads KAGVTQTPRYLIKTRGQQVTLSCSPISGHRSVSWYQQTPGQGLQFLFEYFSETQRNKGNFPGRFSGRQFSNSRSEMNVSTLELGDSALYLCASSLKEGLHSTYEQYFGPGTRLTVT.

The J gene is TRBJ2-1, the V gene TRBV6-5; TRBD2 aligns across 8 bases. Per the germline V gene, CDR1 is MNHEY and CDR2 is SVGAGI. V shed 6 bases, J shed 4 bases, and the junction held 11 bases outside the gene matches. The CDR3 covers 16 residues. CDR3 bases: TGTGCCAGCAGCCACTCCCTAGCGGGCCTATACAATGAGCAGTTCTTC. Protein: CASSHSLAGLYNEQFF.

This clonotype was detected only once. The chain couples TRBV20-1 to TRBJ1-1; unclear D gene. V was cut by 0 bases and J by 5 bases, with 19 bases left in between. Germline V gene data show CDR1 as DFQATT and CDR2 as SNEGSKA (reference sequence). The CDR3 length is 16 residues. DNA for the CDR3: TGCAGTGCTAGAGATCTTCGGTTCATGGAGAGGACTGAAGCTTTCTTT. Translating it yields CSARDLRFMERTEAFF.

This clonotype was detected a few times. This chain connects TRBV10-3 to TRBJ2-7; tentatively, D is TRBD1 (5 bases). Trimming shortened V by 3 bases and J by 1 base, and 16 bases separated the two germline ends. The CDR3 spans 16 residues. CDR1 ENHRY and CDR2 SYGVKD come from the germline V gene. CDR3 sequence (DNA): TGTGCCATCAGTGAAGTAAGTCAGGGTGTATCCTACGAGCAGTACTTC. Amino acids: CAISEVSQGVSYEQYF.

This clonotype was detected ten times or more. The chain uses TRBV20-1 and TRBJ2-1; TRBD1 is a possible D gene (6 bases). The germline CDR1 and CDR2 sequences are DFQATT and SNEGSKA (reference sequence). CDR3 size: 14 residues. V lost 1 base and J 7 bases, leaving 14 bases between the germline ends. The CDR3: CSARGQVHGNEQFF. Here the CDR3 DNA reads TGCAGTGCTAGAGGACAGGTTCATGGTAATGAGCAGTTCTTC.

J is TRBJ2-1 and V is TRBV7-8, with 8 bases matching TRBD2. The J call may be mistaken, given a closer DNA end match to TRBJ2-7. CDR1 SGHVS and CDR2 FQNEAQ come from the germline V gene. This CDR3 spans 20 amino acids. This CDR3 is CASSLGYSAGGLPTYNEQYF. In DNA form, the CDR3 reads TGTGCCAGCAGCTTAGGGTATTCGGCGGGAGGCCTACCAACCTACAATGAGCAGTACTTC.

This clonotype was observed a handful of times. The chain couples TRBV27 to TRBJ2-5; D may match TRBD1 or TRBD2 (6 bases each). The DNA matches TRBJ2-7 better at its end, which makes the J call doubtful. CDR3 length: 14 residues. Germline V gene data show CDR1 as MNHEY and CDR2 as SMNVEV (reference sequence). The DNA for the CDR3 is TGTGCCAGCAGTCGTTCGAGGGGGGCCTACGAGCAGTACTTC. As protein: CASSRSRGAYEQYF.

The J gene is TRBJ2-7, the V gene TRBV7-2; tentative D call: TRBD1 (5 bases). V lost 2 bases to trimming and J lost 12 bases, with 17 bases between them. This CDR3 has 13 amino acids. From germline, CDR1 is SGHTA and CDR2 FQGNSA. For the CDR3, the DNA is TGTGCCAGCAGCTTAAGTACGCAGGGCGGTGCGTACTTC. Protein sequence: CASSLSTQGGAYF.

The chain combines TRBV20-1 with TRBJ2-5, with D perhaps matching TRBD1 (6 bases). Trimming took 6 bases from V and 2 from J, leaving 13 bases between them. The CDR3 is 13 residues long. CDR1 and CDR2 (germline): DFQATT, SNEGSKA (reference sequence). The CDR3 sequence: CSATLGGQETQYF. In DNA, the CDR3 is TGCAGTGCCACCTTAGGGGGTCAAGAGACCCAGTACTTC.

This clonotype was detected a few times. The genes are TRBV5-1 and TRBJ1-2; 10 bases align to TRBD1. V was pared by 3 bases and J by 8 bases, with 7 bases of the junction left unmatched. Germline assignment: CDR1 SGHRS and CDR2 YFSETQ. There are 14 residues in the CDR3. CDR3: CASSSGTGEWGYTF. The CDR3 DNA reads TGCGCCAGCAGCTCAGGGACAGGGGAATGGGGCTACACCTTC. Full variable domain (rest looked up from reference TRBV5-1 and TRBJ1-2): KAGVTQTPRYLIKTRGQQVTLSCSPISGHRSVSWYQQTPGQGLQFLFEYFSETQRNKGNFPGRFSGRQFSNSRSEMNVSTLELGDSALYLCASSSGTGEWGYTFGSGTRLTVV.

The V call is TRBV5-6, the J call TRBJ1-1; no definite D call. The CDR3 loop spans 14 amino acids. Germline loops: CDR1 SGHDT, CDR2 YYEEEE. Trimming took 2 bases from V and 4 from J, leaving 12 bases between them. CDR3 amino acids: CASSFGSLGTEAFF. The CDR3 DNA reads TGTGCCAGCAGCTTCGGTTCGTTGGGCACTGAAGCTTTCTTT.

V is TRBV9 and J is TRBJ1-2; 7 nucleotides line up with TRBD1. CDR1 SGDLS and CDR2 YYNGEE come from the germline V gene. The V and J ends lost 3 bases and 5 bases, in that order; junction bases with no gene match: 10. The CDR3 consists of 15 residues. This CDR3 is CASSGRQGLRYGYTF. Written as DNA, the CDR3 is TGTGCCAGCAGCGGACGACAGGGTCTACGGTATGGCTACACCTTC.